Each of the 20 T cell receptor beta chains below was sequenced from the same sample in a study of blood T cell repertoires in COVID-19 (dated by TCRdb to about 2020). Library construction relied on the immunoSEQ multiplex PCR assay. Entries here come from immuneACCESS through TCRdb and include only in-frame sequences with V and J called. Some clones fail to appear in such tables; in the studies checked, an unresolved V gene covers under half of the shortfall, and the cause of the remainder is unknown. This sample lists roughly 200,000 clones; about 78% were detected once. The top ten clonotypes cover 8.6% of the sample. Sequencing was carried out using peripheral blood. These receptors were obtained from a woman between 50 and 59 years old with active or convalescent COVID-19.

V usage is TRBV7-2 and J usage is TRBJ1-4; tentative D call: TRBD1 (6 bases). V shed 4 bases and J shed 7 bases, with 10 bases lying between them. The CDR3 has 13 amino acids. CDR1 and CDR2 (germline): SGHTA, FQGNSA. The CDR3 spells CASSSGTSEKLFF. For the CDR3, the DNA is TGTGCCAGCAGCTCCGGGACAAGTGAAAAACTGTTTTTT.

The chain is built from TRBV18 and TRBJ1-1; D perhaps matches TRBD1 (5 bases). From germline, CDR1 is KGHSH and CDR2 LQKENI. The V end was cut by 3 bases, the J end by 1 base, with 9 bases between. The CDR3 loop spans 14 amino acids. CDR3 loop: CASSPTTANTEAFF. CDR3 sequence (DNA): TGTGCCAGCTCACCTACGACAGCGAACACTGAAGCTTTCTTT.

The rearrangement uses TRBV12-3 or TRBV12-4 and TRBJ2-1; the D gene is possibly TRBD2 (5 bases). The ends were cut back, 4 bases at V and 3 bases at J, with 7 bases in the middle. The CDR3 has 13 amino acids. The CDR3 region is CASSSTSYNEQFF. The CDR3 DNA follows: TGTGCCAGCAGTTCCACTAGCTACAATGAGCAGTTCTTC.

The chain has TRBV21-1 and TRBJ2-2; the table's D call of TRBD1 was not tested on the DNA. TRBV21-1 is a pseudogene segment. The CDR3 is made up of 14 amino acids. DNA of the CDR3: TGTGCCGTGCTGGGACAGGGGAACACCGGGGAGCTGTTTTTT. It specifies CAVLGQGNTGELFF.

This chain uses TRBV6-2 or TRBV6-3 with TRBJ1-5; 8 bases agree with TRBD1. This CDR3 comprises 14 residues. Germline V gene lookup returns CDR1 MNHEY and CDR2 SVGEGT. Trimming took 6 bases from V and 7 from J; bases not matched to a gene: 8. CDR3 in DNA: TGTGCCAGCAGCCCGGACAGGGTGGGACAGCCCCAGCATTTT. Translating it yields CASSPDRVGQPQHF.

The chain joins TRBV6-5 to TRBJ1-3; 9 bases agree with TRBD1. This CDR3 has 15 amino acids. After removal of 6 bases from V and 2 bases from J, the junction contained 5 bases not matched to a gene. Per the germline V gene, CDR1 is MNHEY and CDR2 is SVGAGI. The CDR3 coding sequence is TGTGCCAGCAGAAGGGACAGGGAAGCTGGAAACACCATATATTTT. Protein product: CASRRDREAGNTIYF.

This clone was recorded a few times. An end of the junction differs from the germline gene, which may be a read error. The J gene is TRBJ2-1, the V gene TRBV2, with TRBD1 as a possible D gene (6 bases). Per germline, CDR1 SNHLY and CDR2 FYNNEI. The CDR3 sequence is 13 residues long. The CDR3 is CASREGQYNEQFF. CDR3 nucleotides: TGTGCCAGCAGGGAAGGACAGTACAATGAGCAGTTCTTC. Looking up the rest from reference TRBV2 and TRBJ2-1 gives the full variable domain: EPEVTQTPSHQVTQMGQEVILRCVPISNHLYFYWYRQILGQKVEFLVSFYNNEISEKSEIFDDQFSVERPDGSNFTLKIRSTKLEDSAMYFCASREGQYNEQFFGPGTRLTVL.

This clone was counted only a few times. The genes are TRBV6-6 and TRBJ1-2; unclear D gene. The germline V gene has CDR1 MNHNY and CDR2 SVGAGI (reference sequence). Trimming left V 3 bases short and J 2 bases short, with 10 bases between. The CDR3 spans 14 residues. DNA for the CDR3: TGTGCCAGCAGTTATCGGGGTCCGAACTATGGCTACACCTTC. This codes for CASSYRGPNYGYTF.

The chain employs TRBV2 and TRBJ2-7; 8 bases align to TRBD1. Germline V gives CDR1 SNHLY, CDR2 FYNNEI. The junction had 12 bases not matched to a gene; V was cut back by 4 bases and J by 7 bases. The CDR3 runs to 15 residues. The CDR3 reads CASSAPRQGAREQYF. The DNA of the CDR3 is TGTGCCAGCAGTGCGCCTCGGCAGGGGGCTAGAGAGCAGTACTTC.

The chain employs TRBV4-2 and TRBJ1-4; perhaps TRBD1 as D (5 bases). The length of the CDR3 is 17 residues. V lost 0 bases to trimming and J lost 3 bases, with 14 bases between them. Germline V lookup: CDR1 LGHNA, CDR2 YNFKEQ. The CDR3 loop reads CASSQDGVGQSNEKLFF. In DNA form, the CDR3 reads TGTGCCAGCAGCCAAGATGGTGTGGGGCAATCTAATGAAAAACTGTTTTTT.

This clone has ten or more counts. Germline is not matched at one junction end, which may reflect a read error. The chain has TRBV7-7 and TRBJ2-7; 8 bases agree with TRBD1. The CDR3 sequence is 15 residues long. The germline V gene encodes CDR1 SSHAT and CDR2 FNYEAQ (reference sequence). The CDR3 sequence is CASSLRAGGASEQYF. The CDR3, as DNA: TGTGCTAGCAGCTTAAGGGCAGGGGGCGCGTCCGAGCAGTACTTC. Complete variable domain (other parts from reference TRBV7-7 and TRBJ2-7): GAGVSQSPRYKVTKRGQDVTLRCDPISSHATLYWYQQALGQGPEFLTYFNYEAQPDKSGLPSDRFSAERPEGSISTLTIQRTEQRDSAMYRCASSLRAGGASEQYFGPGTRLTVT.

V gene TRBV21-1 combines with J gene TRBJ2-2; TRBD1, as called in the table, went unchecked against the DNA. TRBV21-1 is a known pseudogene. This CDR3 spans 11 amino acids. CDR3 nucleotide sequence: TGTGCCAGCACAGGGACCGGGGAGCTGTTTTTT. This sequence encodes CASTGTGELFF.

This chain connects TRBV19 to TRBJ1-6; 8 bases map to TRBD1. The V and J ends lost 5 bases and 0 bases, in that order; junction bases with no gene match: 12. The CDR3 runs to 19 residues. The germline V gene encodes CDR1 LNHDA and CDR2 SQIVND (reference sequence). The CDR3 DNA follows: TGTGCCAGTAGTGCCGCCGGACAGGGACCTTACTCCTATAATTCACCCCTCCACTTT. Translated: CASSAAGQGPYSYNSPLHF.

The chain combines TRBV7-2 with TRBJ1-6; 9 nucleotides line up with TRBD1. Germline V lookup: CDR1 SGHTA, CDR2 FQGNSA. This CDR3 is 20 amino acids long. After removal of 0 bases from V and 5 bases from J, the junction contained 14 bases not matched to a gene. The CDR3 is CASSLARSTHRGRNNSPLHF. In DNA, the CDR3 is TGTGCCAGCAGCTTAGCTCGATCAACCCACAGGGGGCGGAATAATTCACCCCTCCACTTT.

V gene TRBV9 combines with J gene TRBJ2-5; D unclear. Germline V lookup: CDR1 SGDLS, CDR2 YYNGEE. V lost 3 bases and J lost 1, with 16 bases in between. The CDR3 is 16 amino acids. CDR3 in amino acids: CASSAGRRPFQETQYF. In nucleotides, the CDR3 is TGTGCCAGCAGCGCTGGTAGGAGACCGTTCCAAGAGACCCAGTACTTC.

The V gene is TRBV5-1, the J gene TRBJ1-4; D unclear. V shed 4 bases and J shed 2 bases, with 15 bases lying between them. This CDR3 contains 16 residues. The germline CDR1 and CDR2 sequences are SGHRS and YFSETQ. CDR3 amino acids: CASSPWQAGTNEKLFF. The DNA of the CDR3 is TGCGCCAGCAGCCCCTGGCAGGCGGGCACTAATGAAAAACTGTTTTTT.

This clone has just a few counts. The CDR3 here is CACAGQGASKNYGYTF. CDR3 nucleotides: TGTGCCTGCGCGGGGCAGGGGGCGTCAAAAAACTATGGCTACACCTTC. The rearrangement joins TRBV28 to TRBJ1-2, with TRBD1 matching over 8 bases. Germline values: CDR1 MDHEN, CDR2 SYDVKM. J lost 2 bases, V lost 11 bases, and 16 bases had no gene match. This CDR3 has 16 amino acids.

The chain is built from TRBV19 and TRBJ2-1, with 15 bases fitting TRBD2. CDR1 is LNHDA and CDR2 is SQIVND in the germline V gene (reference sequence). This CDR3 is built from 16 residues. V gave up 6 bases and J gave up 10 bases; unmatched junction bases: 10. The CDR3 DNA sequence: TGTGCCAGTAGCATGCACCGGACTAGCGGGAGGGGGGAGCAGTTCTTC. This translates into CASSMHRTSGRGEQFF. Combining the CDR3 with reference TRBV19 and TRBJ2-1 gives the whole variable domain DGGITQSPKYLFRKEGQNVTLSCEQNLNHDAMYWYRQDPGQGLRLIYYSQIVNDFQKGDIAEGYSVSREKKESFPLTVTSAQKNPTAFYLCASSMHRTSGRGEQFFGPGTRLTVL.

The sample holds many counts of this clone. The chain links TRBV10-3 to TRBJ1-3, with D uncertain. The germline gives CDR1 ENHRY, CDR2 SYGVKD. The CDR3 runs 11 residues. V lost 9 bases and J lost 4, with 7 bases in between. The CDR3 loop reads CAMSGGNTIYF. CDR3 coding DNA: TGTGCCATGAGCGGAGGAAACACCATATATTTT.

The CDR3 loop reads CASSEGLAGGGETQYF. The DNA for the CDR3 is TGTGCCAGCAGCGAGGGACTAGCGGGAGGCGGGGAGACCCAGTACTTC. The chain is built from TRBV7-9 and TRBJ2-5, with 15 bases aligning to TRBD2. This CDR3 has 16 residues. Germline loops: CDR1 SEHNR, CDR2 FQNEAQ (reference sequence). V gave up 5 bases and J gave up 5 bases; unmatched junction bases: 6. Full variable domain (missing parts from reference TRBV7-9 and TRBJ2-5): DTGVSQNPRHKITKRGQNVTFRCDPISEHNRLYWYRQTLGQGPEFLTYFQNEAQLEKSRLLSDRFSAERPKGSFSTLEIQRTEQGDSAMYLCASSEGLAGGGETQYFGPGTRLLVL.